The present entry profiles one TCR beta chain with its context. This entry comes from a study of blood T cell repertoires in COVID-19. Only in-frame clones appear in the TCRdb table, and some are missing; sequencing was by immunoSEQ multiplex PCR. The top ten hold 15% to 20% of the sample, which has 95,000 to 100,000 clones, 90% to 95% seen once. The sequence was collected from a man between 50 and 59 years old with acute or convalescent COVID-19. Source material: peripheral blood.

Here the CDR3 DNA reads TGTGCCAGTAGTACCCTGACAGCTTTTAATGAAAAACTGTTTTTT. Amino acid sequence: CASSTLTAFNEKLFF. The chain carries TRBV19 and TRBJ1-4, with D tentatively TRBD1 (5 bases). V gave up 4 bases and J gave up 4 bases, with 13 bases separating them. CDR1 is LNHDA, CDR2 SQIVND, per germline (reference sequence). There are 15 residues in the CDR3.